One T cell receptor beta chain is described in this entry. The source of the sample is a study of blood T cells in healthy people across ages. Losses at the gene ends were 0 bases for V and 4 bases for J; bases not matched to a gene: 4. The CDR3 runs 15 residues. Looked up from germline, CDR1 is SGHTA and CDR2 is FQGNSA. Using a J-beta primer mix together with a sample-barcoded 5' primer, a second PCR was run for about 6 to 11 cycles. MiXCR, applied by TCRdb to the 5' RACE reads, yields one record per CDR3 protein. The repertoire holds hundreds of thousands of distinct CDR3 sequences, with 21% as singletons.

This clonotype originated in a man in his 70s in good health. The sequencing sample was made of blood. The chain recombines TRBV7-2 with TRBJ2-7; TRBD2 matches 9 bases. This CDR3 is CASSLAASGAYEQYF. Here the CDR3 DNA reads TGTGCCAGCAGCTTAGCGGCTAGCGGGGCGTACGAGCAGTACTTC.